This T cell receptor beta chain was documented in a study of TIL therapy for anti-PD-1-resistant metastatic lung cancer. Background on the study: Tumor harvest preceded PD-1/PD-L1 blockade, followed by nivolumab treatment. Most patients had lung adenocarcinoma.

Sequencing used immunoSEQ v3. Sequenced by immunoSEQ multiplex PCR; TCRdb stores in-frame clones only, minus some. The sample carries 54,000 or so clones, around four fifths recorded once. Time point specified: pre-treatment sample, taken before nivolumab and TIL therapy. Germline V gives CDR1 SGHTA, CDR2 FQGNSA. The CDR3 sequence is 16 residues long. V dropped 1 base and J dropped 5; count of bases not matched to a gene: 6. The gene calls are TRBV7-2 and TRBJ2-3; 10 nucleotides line up with TRBD2. The TCR was taken from a person aged 25 to 85 with non-small cell lung cancer. The source was blood, collected at baseline. The CDR3 bases are TGTGCCAGCAGCTTAGTCAGCGGGGGGGCTGGAGATACGCAGTATTTT. Translating it yields CASSLVSGGAGDTQYF.